These T cell receptor beta chains were read from a single sample in a study of CD8+ T cells in alopecia areata. Sequenced by immunoSEQ multiplex PCR; TCRdb stores in-frame clones only, minus some. Among tens of thousands of clones, approximately 28% were seen once, and the ten largest hold under 15%. This specimen was CD8+ T cells sorted from blood, taken at week 4, from a patient treated with tofacitinib. These receptors were taken from a human donor with alopecia areata. The CDR3 runs from the conserved cysteine through the conserved F or W. D genes are given only for firm matches. Size values are once, few and many counts, or a class for expanded clones, and some rows have none.

j_call clone_size v_call d_call cdr3_aa cdr3_nt
TRBJ2-5 NA TRBV2 TRBD2 CASRETSGISETQYF TGTGCCAGCAGGGAGACTAGCGGGATCTCCGAGACCCAGTACTTC
TRBJ2-1 few TRBV5-1 NA CASSPVSPKIPVEQFF TGCGCCAGCAGCCCCGTTTCACCGAAAATCCCTGTTGAGCAGTTCTTC
TRBJ2-5 few TRBV30 NA CAWSVSAPGKTQYF TGTGCCTGGAGTGTCTCCGCTCCAGGGAAGACCCAGTACTTC
TRBJ1-1 NA TRBV29-1 TRBD1 CSAQDRDSMNTEAFF TGCAGCGCACAGGACAGGGACAGTATGAACACTGAAGCTTTCTTT
TRBJ1-5 NA TRBV19 TRBD1 CASSGDRVEDQPQHF TGTGCCAGTAGTGGTGACAGGGTCGAGGATCAGCCCCAGCATTTT
TRBJ1-2 NA TRBV29-1 TRBD1 CSAMTGVGGYTF TGCAGCGCCATGACAGGGGTCGGTGGCTACACCTTC
TRBJ2-1 NA TRBV9 TRBD2 CASSVEAGGLDEQFF TGTGCCAGCAGCGTTGAGGCGGGAGGGCTGGATGAGCAGTTCTTC
TRBJ1-5 NA TRBV30 NA CAVSPGQGNQPQHF TGTGCCGTCTCACCGGGGCAGGGCAATCAGCCCCAGCATTTT
TRBJ2-7 NA TRBV27 TRBD2 CASTKKRGGHEQYF TGTGCCAGCACCAAAAAGCGGGGGGGCCACGAGCAGTACTTC
TRBJ2-2 NA TRBV7-3 NA CASSLYPSRGTGELFF TGTGCCAGCAGCTTATATCCTAGCCGGGGCACCGGGGAGCTGTTTTTT
TRBJ2-7 few TRBV19 NA CASSPNGAAVYEQYF TGTGCCAGTAGTCCCAATGGAGCGGCCGTCTACGAGCAGTACTTC
TRBJ2-7 NA TRBV29-1 NA CSVEEGEGPGTSYEQYF TGCAGCGTTGAAGAAGGTGAGGGTCCGGGGACCTCCTACGAGCAGTACTTC
TRBJ1-5 few TRBV6-5 NA CASTPGGTPNQPQHF TGTGCCAGCACTCCCGGGGGGACACCTAATCAGCCCCAGCATTTT
TRBJ2-7 NA TRBV5-1 TRBD1 CASSLAAGQAYEQYF TGCGCCAGCAGCTTGGCCGCGGGACAGGCCTACGAGCAGTACTTC
TRBJ1-5 few TRBV5-6 NA CASSFGQGGQPQHF TGTGCCAGCAGCTTTGGGCAGGGCGGTCAGCCCCAGCATTTT
TRBJ1-5 NA TRBV25-1 NA CASSETGSNQPQHF TGTGCCAGCAGTGAAACTGGTAGCAATCAGCCCCAGCATTTT
TRBJ2-3 NA TRBV29-1 TRBD1 CSVGTGGTDTQYF TGCAGCGTCGGGACAGGGGGCACAGATACGCAGTATTTT
TRBJ2-2 NA TRBV4-1 TRBD2 CASSYETSGNTGELFF TGCGCCAGCAGCTATGAGACTAGCGGCAACACCGGGGAGCTGTTTTTT
TRBJ2-5 NA TRBV30 NA CAWSVASRGLGETQYF TGTGCCTGGAGTGTGGCTAGCAGGGGACTGGGGGAGACCCAGTACTTC
TRBJ1-2 few TRBV7-9 NA CASRGAAYGYTF TGTGCCAGCAGAGGGGCGGCCTATGGCTACACCTTC
TRBJ2-3 NA TRBV4-1 NA CASSQDSQGADTQYF TGCGCCAGCAGCCAAGATAGCCAGGGCGCAGATACGCAGTATTTT
TRBJ1-5 many TRBV6-1 NA CASSVGILNQPQHF TGTGCCAGCAGTGTAGGGATACTCAATCAGCCCCAGCATTTT
TRBJ2-5 NA TRBV29-1 TRBD1 CSAKDRGETQYF TGCAGCGCAAAGGACAGGGGAGAGACCCAGTACTTC
TRBJ2-7 NA TRBV30 NA CAWRRQVGEQYF TGTGCCTGGAGGCGACAGGTGGGGGAGCAGTACTTC
TRBJ2-7 NA TRBV15 NA CATSRGKTYEQYF TGTGCCACCAGCAGAGGAAAGACCTACGAGCAGTACTTC
TRBJ2-1 NA TRBV29-1 NA CGALRETDEQFF TGCGGAGCCCTGAGGGAAACTGATGAGCAGTTCTTC
TRBJ2-7 NA TRBV2 NA CASSENDHGWYEQYF TGTGCCAGCAGTGAAAACGACCATGGGTGGTACGAGCAGTACTTC
TRBJ2-1 NA TRBV27 NA CASSLGQYNEQFF TGTGCCAGCAGTTTGGGGCAGTACAATGAGCAGTTCTTC
TRBJ2-7 few TRBV10-2 NA CASSTGEVGEQYF TGCGCCAGCAGCACAGGGGAGGTCGGCGAGCAGTACTTC
TRBJ2-1 NA TRBV29-1 NA CSVEVWGGMSSYNEQFF TGCAGCGTTGAAGTCTGGGGGGGCATGAGCTCCTACAATGAGCAGTTCTTC
TRBJ2-1 few TRBV9 NA CASSPRDAGYNEQFF TGTGCCAGCAGCCCAAGGGACGCGGGGTACAATGAGCAGTTCTTC
TRBJ1-1 NA TRBV15 NA CATSIRGGNTEAFF TGTGCCACCAGCATCAGAGGGGGGAACACTGAAGCTTTCTTT
TRBJ2-1 once TRBV11-2 NA CASSYGHNEQFF TGTGCCAGCAGCTACGGACACAATGAGCAGTTCTTC
TRBJ2-7 NA TRBV5-1 TRBD2 CASSLVASGSGEQYF TGCGCCAGCAGCTTGGTCGCTAGCGGGAGTGGCGAGCAGTACTTC
TRBJ2-6 many TRBV15 NA CATSLGASGANVLTF TGTGCCACCAGCCTCGGGGCCTCTGGGGCCAACGTCCTGACTTTC
TRBJ1-5 few TRBV27 NA CASSVTGGSNQPQHF TGTGCCAGCAGTGTGACCGGGGGGAGCAATCAGCCCCAGCATTTT
TRBJ2-3 NA TRBV7-8 NA CASSGGSTDTQYF TGTGCCAGCAGCGGCGGGAGCACAGATACGCAGTATTTT
TRBJ2-7 NA TRBV2 TRBD1 CASSESPGTGGLEQYF TGTGCCAGCAGTGAAAGCCCCGGGACAGGGGGCCTCGAGCAGTACTTC
TRBJ2-2 NA TRBV25-1 NA CASSEVGVPSELFF TGTGCCAGCAGCGAGGTGGGGGTACCCTCAGAGCTGTTTTTT
TRBJ2-7 NA TRBV6-6 NA CASSVGLTYEQYF TGTGCCAGCAGTGTGGGCCTGACCTACGAGCAGTACTTC
TRBJ2-5 NA TRBV7-2 NA CASSFVRRGETQYF TGTGCCAGCAGCTTTGTGAGACGAGGAGAGACCCAGTACTTC
TRBJ2-5 NA TRBV29-1 TRBD2 CSVVSAGEVLSWETQYF TGCAGCGTCGTGTCAGCGGGAGAGGTTTTGAGTTGGGAGACCCAGTACTTC
TRBJ2-1 NA TRBV29-1 NA CSVEGGNEQFF TGCAGCGTTGAAGGAGGAAATGAGCAGTTCTTC
TRBJ2-1 few TRBV11-2 NA CASSPGHSSYNEQFF TGTGCCAGCAGTCCAGGACATAGCTCCTACAATGAGCAGTTCTTC